Shown below are 14 T cell receptor beta chains from a single sample sequenced in a study of cytomegalovirus exposure and HLA in healthy donors. The PCR was carried out with 60 Vbeta primers and 13 Jbeta primers. Assay used: immunoSEQ multiplex PCR; TCRdb lists only in-frame clones, some missing. The sample consists of about 160,000 clones, 70% to 85% of them appearing once. The sequencing input was PBMCs. The source of these receptors is a man between 50 and 59 years old in good health and CMV-seropositive.

V usage is TRBV2 and J usage is TRBJ1-6; D gene unclear. The CDR3 runs 14 residues. Germline V lookup: CDR1 SNHLY, CDR2 FYNNEI. The V gene lost 4 bases and the J gene lost 7 bases, with 11 bases spanning the gap. This CDR3 is CASSARGTNSPLHF. Written as DNA, the CDR3 is TGTGCCAGCAGTGCGAGAGGTACCAATTCACCCCTCCACTTT.

This clone is a singleton in its sample. The chain links TRBV5-1 to TRBJ2-3, with TRBD2 matching over 8 bases. V shed 0 bases and J 4 bases; nucleotides not matched to a gene: 4. CDR3 size: 15 residues. From germline, CDR1 is SGHRS and CDR2 YFSETQ. The CDR3 sequence is CASSLGSGGPDTQYF. CDR3 bases: TGCGCCAGCAGCTTGGGAAGCGGGGGCCCAGATACGCAGTATTTT.

The chain employs TRBV29-1 and TRBJ2-7; TRBD1 might be the D (5 bases). CDR3 size: 10 residues. CDR1 and CDR2 (germline): SQVTM, ANQGSEA. The ends were cut back, 3 bases at V and 6 bases at J, with 6 bases in the middle. CDR3 DNA sequence: TGCAGCGTTGAGACAGCCGAGCAGTACTTC. It is translated as CSVETAEQYF.

The chain combines TRBV7-9 with TRBJ2-5; no definite D call. The V end lost 2 bases, the J end lost 3 bases, and 10 bases lay between the germline ends. The CDR3 runs 14 residues. Germline V lookup: CDR1 SEHNR, CDR2 FQNEAQ (reference sequence). CDR3 nucleotides: TGTGCCAGCAGCTTAATGTTTCAAAAAGAGACCCAGTACTTC. Translation: CASSLMFQKETQYF.

This chain uses TRBV6-6 with TRBJ1-1; 8 positions match TRBD1. V shed 7 bases, J shed 1 base, and the junction held 5 bases outside the gene matches. This CDR3 contains 14 residues. Per germline, CDR1 MNHNY and CDR2 SVGAGI (reference sequence). CDR3: CASIRDRGNTEAFF. CDR3 nucleotides: TGTGCCAGCATCCGAGACAGGGGGAACACTGAAGCTTTCTTT.

This clone has more than one count but fewer than ten. The chain carries TRBV2 and TRBJ1-5; D perhaps matches TRBD1 (5 bases). This CDR3 is 18 amino acids long. Germline V gene sequence: CDR1 SNHLY, CDR2 FYNNEI. Trimming stripped 5 bases from V and 0 bases from J, with 20 bases between. For the CDR3, the DNA is TGTGCCAGCAGTCATACCGCCGGACACCTATTTAGCAATCAGCCCCAGCATTTT. It yields the protein CASSHTAGHLFSNQPQHF.

The genes are TRBV7-8 and TRBJ2-7, with D possibly TRBD1 on 5 matching bases. Trimming cost V 5 bases and J 6 bases, with 8 bases left between them. In germline, CDR1 is SGHVS, CDR2 FQNEAQ. This CDR3 is 11 amino acids long. The CDR3 coding sequence is TGTGCCAGCAGCCCTAGGGGCGAGCAGTACTTC. Protein sequence: CASSPRGEQYF. The whole variable domain, filled in from reference TRBV7-8 and TRBJ2-7, reads GAGVSQSPRYKVAKRGQDVALRCDPISGHVSLFWYQQALGQGPEFLTYFQNEAQLDKSGLPSDRFFAERPEGSVSTLKIQRTQQEDSAVYLCASSPRGEQYFGPGTRLTVT.

The chain uses TRBV9 and TRBJ1-3, with 12 positions matching TRBD1. This CDR3 spans 17 amino acids. CDR1 SGDLS and CDR2 YYNGEE come from the germline V gene. V lost 3 bases, J lost 4 bases, and 8 bases stayed unmatched. CDR3 nucleotide sequence: TGTGCCAGCAGCGAGCGGGGGGACAGGGGGCTCGGAAACACCATATATTTT. Amino acid sequence: CASSERGDRGLGNTIYF.

The rearrangement uses TRBV12-5 and TRBJ1-5; 7 bases align to TRBD1. Per the germline V gene, CDR1 is LGHNT and CDR2 is FRNRAP. The CDR3 is 15 residues long. Germline trimming cut 5 bases from V and 9 bases from J; bases unmatched to any gene: 13. The CDR3 protein is CASGPTGSVFPPQHF. In DNA, the CDR3 is TGTGCTAGTGGTCCGACAGGGAGCGTATTTCCGCCCCAGCATTTT.

The chain combines TRBV6-6 with TRBJ1-5; TRBD1 might be the D (5 bases). The V and J ends lost 6 bases and 3 bases respectively, with 15 bases between them. In germline, CDR1 is MNHNY, CDR2 SVGAGI (reference sequence). The CDR3 loop spans 15 amino acids. CDR3 amino acids: CASRRLLTDNQPQHF. The DNA of the CDR3 is TGTGCCAGCAGAAGGTTATTGACAGACAATCAGCCCCAGCATTTT.

This chain links TRBV6-1 with TRBJ1-2; D is unclear. Per the germline V gene, CDR1 is MNHNS and CDR2 is SASEGT. The CDR3 is 14 amino acids. Trimming stripped 4 bases from V and 7 bases from J, with 16 bases between. CDR3 loop: CASSGRALGVGYTF. The CDR3 nucleotides are TGTGCCAGCAGTGGGCGGGCCTTAGGAGTTGGCTACACCTTC.

J is TRBJ1-2 and V is TRBV6-6; maybe TRBD1 (5 bases). The V and J ends lost 0 bases and 6 bases respectively, with 8 bases between them. CDR1 is MNHNY, CDR2 SVGAGI, per germline (reference sequence). The CDR3 contains 13 residues. This CDR3 reads CASSYSSGNGYTF. CDR3 nucleotides: TGTGCCAGCAGTTACTCCTCAGGGAATGGCTACACCTTC.

This chain uses TRBV10-3 with TRBJ2-7; 7 bases fit TRBD1. The germline gives CDR1 ENHRY, CDR2 SYGVKD. There are 14 residues in the CDR3. J lost 5 bases, V lost 2 bases, and 6 bases had no gene match. The CDR3 is CAISEGTVGNEQYF. CDR3 DNA sequence: TGTGCCATCAGTGAGGGGACAGTGGGCAACGAGCAGTACTTC.

The count of this clone is one. CDR3 in amino acids: CASSIGQGLNQPQHF. DNA for the CDR3: TGTGCCAGCAGCATCGGACAGGGCTTAAATCAGCCCCAGCATTTT. The J gene is TRBJ1-5, the V gene TRBV5-6, with TRBD1 identical over 8 bases. CDR1 and CDR2 (germline): SGHDT, YYEEEE. The CDR3 is 15 amino acids. Germline trimming cut 4 bases from V and 4 bases from J; bases unmatched to any gene: 7.